The rows below give T cell receptor beta chains drawn from one sample of a study of blood T cells in healthy people across ages. TCRdb reprocessed the 5' RACE reads via MiXCR and lists one record per CDR3 protein. Of hundreds of thousands of distinct CDR3 sequences listed, roughly 60% were seen once; the top ten hold 22%. The sample comprised blood. The receptor set was obtained from a man aged 30 to 45 in good health. CDR3s include the opening cysteine and the closing phenylalanine or tryptophan. The order of the fields is V gene, J gene, D gene, clone size, CDR3 protein, CDR3 DNA. D genes are given only for firm matches. Size is omitted from some rows. Given values are once, few, many or a class for expanded clones.

TRBV29-1,TRBJ2-1,TRBD2,NA,CSVAQSGSVAERFF,TGCAGCGTTGCCCAAAGCGGGAGTGTCGCTGAGCGGTTCTTC
TRBV6-5,TRBJ1-2,NA,few,CASRPLANYGYTF,TGTGCCAGCAGGCCTTTAGCTAACTATGGCTACACCTTC
TRBV7-9,TRBJ2-7,NA,NA,CASSLARTVAYEQYF,TGTGCCAGCAGCTTAGCTAGGACGGTCGCCTACGAGCAGTACTTC
TRBV6-2/TRBV6-3,TRBJ2-1,NA,NA,CASSFRWDAEQFF,TGTGCCAGCAGTTTCAGGTGGGACGCTGAGCAGTTCTTC
TRBV20-1,TRBJ1-1,NA,NA,CSATRAPNTEAFF,TGCAGTGCTACTCGGGCACCGAACACTGAAGCTTTCTTT
TRBV20-1,TRBJ2-7,TRBD1,few,CSAPPGTVTYEQYF,TGCAGTGCCCCTCCCGGGACAGTGACCTACGAGCAGTACTTC
TRBV20-1,TRBJ2-3,TRBD2,NA,CSARDPRTSGGSLTDTQYF,TGCAGTGCTAGAGATCCTCGGACTAGCGGGGGGTCGCTCACAGATACGCAGTATTTT
TRBV27,TRBJ2-5,NA,NA,CASSLQGTRQYF,TGTGCCAGCAGTTTACAAGGGACGAGGCAGTACTTC
TRBV20-1,TRBJ1-2,NA,NA,CSASAGFVYGYTF,TGCAGTGCTAGTGCCGGTTTCGTATATGGCTACACCTTC
TRBV29-1,TRBJ2-3,NA,few,CSVDKDTQYF,TGCAGCGTAGATAAGGATACGCAGTATTTT
TRBV5-6,TRBJ1-6,NA,NA,CASSLGGGALHF,TGTGCCAGCAGCCTCGGCGGGGGGGCCCTCCACTTT
TRBV7-2,TRBJ2-7,NA,NA,CASSRSPGPGYEQYF,TGTGCCAGCAGCCGAAGCCCAGGACCCGGATACGAGCAGTACTTC
TRBV29-1,TRBJ2-3,NA,NA,CSAEETGTSTDTQYF,TGCAGCGCCGAGGAGACAGGGACTAGCACAGATACGCAGTATTTT
TRBV9,TRBJ2-7,NA,NA,CASNSGRDEQYF,TGTGCCAGCAATAGTGGTCGGGACGAGCAGTACTTC
TRBV20-1,TRBJ1-2,TRBD1,NA,CSATGEPRLHYGYTF,TGCAGTGCAACAGGGGAACCGCGACTCCACTATGGCTACACCTTC
TRBV5-1,TRBJ1-1,NA,NA,CASSPGTTLSTRTEAFF,TGCGCCAGCAGCCCCGGGACCACCCTCTCCACCAGGACTGAAGCTTTCTTT
TRBV11-1,TRBJ2-5,NA,NA,CATGGREETQYF,TGTGCCACCGGGGGCCGTGAAGAGACCCAGTACTTC
TRBV7-9,TRBJ2-1,NA,NA,CASSLGAHEQFF,TGTGCCAGCAGCTTAGGCGCCCATGAGCAGTTCTTC
TRBV3-1,TRBJ2-7,NA,NA,CASSRMPGALVYEQYF,TGTGCCAGCAGCCGTATGCCTGGGGCACTCGTCTACGAGCAGTACTTC
TRBV12-3/TRBV12-4,TRBJ1-2,NA,NA,CASSLPGTYGYTF,TGTGCCAGCAGTTTGCCAGGGACCTATGGCTACACCTTC
TRBV7-8,TRBJ2-5,NA,few,CASIPGPRFRAEKQETQYF,TGTGCCAGCATTCCGGGCCCACGATTCCGAGCGGAGAAACAAGAGACCCAGTACTTC
TRBV3-1,TRBJ2-3,NA,few,CASSLPGADTQYF,TGTGCCAGCAGCCTGCCGGGGGCAGATACGCAGTATTTT
TRBV15,TRBJ2-5,TRBD2,NA,CATSRDWGGGETQYF,TGTGCCACCAGCAGAGATTGGGGGGGTGGGGAGACCCAGTACTTC
TRBV3-1,TRBJ2-1,NA,NA,CASSQGLNEQFF,TGTGCCAGCAGCCAAGGTCTCAATGAGCAGTTCTTC
TRBV10-3,TRBJ2-7,NA,NA,CAISVSNSDYEQYF,TGTGCCATCAGTGTCTCGAATAGTGACTACGAGCAGTACTTC
TRBV29-1,TRBJ2-1,TRBD1,NA,CSVPGQGVLSSYNEQFF,TGCAGCGTCCCGGGACAGGGGGTTCTAAGCTCCTACAATGAGCAGTTCTTC
TRBV29-1,TRBJ2-1,TRBD1,many,CSAGQANEQFF,TGCAGTGCCGGACAGGCGAATGAGCAGTTCTTC
TRBV20-1,TRBJ1-5,NA,NA,CSALGSMWQGQPQHF,TGCAGTGCCCTAGGCTCAATGTGGCAGGGACAGCCCCAGCATTTT
TRBV28,TRBJ2-3,NA,few,CASNPGSTDTQYF,TGTGCCAGCAACCCCGGGAGCACAGATACGCAGTATTTT
TRBV27,TRBJ2-6,NA,NA,CASSITGSPLSGANVLTF,TGTGCCAGCAGTATAACAGGCTCCCCTCTCTCTGGGGCCAACGTCCTGACTTTC
TRBV9,TRBJ2-5,NA,few,CASSEGLEATGTQYF,TGTGCCAGCAGCGAGGGACTGGAGGCTACGGGGACCCAGTACTTC
TRBV7-3,TRBJ2-1,TRBD2,NA,CASSLGDYNGQFF,TGTGCCAGCAGCCTCGGGGACTACAATGGGCAGTTCTTC
TRBV20-1,TRBJ2-1,NA,once,CSARGIEQFF,TGCAGTGCCAGAGGCATAGAGCAGTTCTTC
TRBV29-1,TRBJ2-3,TRBD1,NA,CSVGTGGTDTQYF,TGCAGCGTTGGAACAGGGGGAACAGATACGCAGTATTTT
TRBV27,TRBJ2-1,NA,few,CASTGAASTQQFF,TGTGCCAGCACCGGGGCGGCTAGCACCCAGCAGTTCTTC
TRBV4-3,TRBJ1-6,NA,few,CASSQTGHSNSYNSPLHF,TGCGCCAGCAGCCAGACGGGACACTCGAACTCCTATAATTCACCCCTCCACTTT
TRBV20-1,TRBJ1-2,TRBD1,NA,CSAGTGVGYTF,TGCAGTGCTGGGACAGGGGTGGGCTACACCTTC
TRBV28,TRBJ1-1,NA,NA,CASSPVNGRNTEAFF,TGTGCCAGCAGTCCCGTGAATGGGAGGAACACTGAAGCTTTCTTT
TRBV11-3,TRBJ2-1,TRBD1,NA,CASSLSAGTGGEQFF,TGTGCCAGCAGCCTAAGCGCCGGGACAGGGGGTGAGCAGTTCTTC
TRBV30,TRBJ2-5,NA,NA,CAWSGSLAQETQYF,TGTGCCTGGAGTGGGTCTTTGGCTCAAGAGACCCAGTACTTC
TRBV5-1,TRBJ2-2,NA,NA,CASSLTAGQTGELFF,TGCGCCAGCAGCTTGACGGCGGGGCAAACCGGGGAGCTGTTTTTT
TRBV11-2,TRBJ2-4,NA,few,CASSSPGGDIQYF,TGTGCCAGCAGCTCCCCGGGTGGAGACATTCAGTACTTC
TRBV2,TRBJ1-5,NA,many,CASSTTTDQPQHF,TGTGCCAGCAGCACGACCACAGATCAGCCCCAGCATTTT
TRBV28,TRBJ2-5,NA,once,CASSLTTGETQYF,TGTGCCAGCAGTTTGACCACGGGAGAGACCCAGTACTTC
TRBV12-3/TRBV12-4,TRBJ2-7,TRBD2,few,CASSSLYPERGGYEQYF,TGTGCCAGCAGTTCCCTATACCCTGAGCGGGGGGGCTACGAGCAGTACTTC
TRBV4-2,TRBJ1-2,NA,NA,CASSHRFGYSNYGYTF,TGTGCCAGCAGCCACCGTTTCGGGTACTCTAACTATGGCTACACCTTC
TRBV28,TRBJ2-3,TRBD2,NA,CASSPFYKVTSGLSSDTQYF,TGTGCCAGCTCCCCTTTCTATAAGGTGACTAGCGGGTTGTCGTCAGATACGCAGTATTTT
TRBV2,TRBJ2-5,NA,NA,CASSVQSGTRGETQYF,TGTGCCAGCAGTGTTCAGAGCGGCACGAGAGGAGAGACCCAGTACTTC
TRBV3-1,TRBJ2-4,TRBD1,NA,CASSHLPTGTGENIQYF,TGTGCCAGCAGCCACTTACCCACGGGGACAGGGGAGAACATTCAGTACTTC
TRBV6-5,TRBJ2-7,NA,few,CASSYSPSSYEQYF,TGTGCCAGCAGTTACTCACCTAGCTCCTACGAGCAGTACTTC
TRBV7-3,TRBJ2-5,NA,few,CASSLTPPKTQYF,TGTGCCAGCAGCCTCACTCCCCCGAAGACCCAGTACTTC
TRBV29-1,TRBJ1-1,TRBD1,NA,CSVEAYRGGTEAFF,TGCAGCGTTGAAGCCTACAGGGGAGGGACTGAAGCTTTCTTT
TRBV7-9,TRBJ2-7,NA,few,CAVLGGYEQYF,TGTGCCGTCCTGGGGGGCTACGAGCAGTACTTC
TRBV7-9,TRBJ2-1,TRBD1,NA,CASSPGQGAPTEQFF,TGTGCCAGCAGCCCGGGACAGGGGGCGCCCACCGAGCAGTTCTTC
TRBV7-4,TRBJ1-2,TRBD1,NA,CASSPRDRGGYTF,TGTGCCAGCAGCCCCCGGGACAGGGGAGGCTACACCTTC
TRBV27,TRBJ2-5,NA,NA,CASSFVMGETQYF,TGTGCCAGCAGTTTCGTGATGGGGGAGACCCAGTACTTC
TRBV7-6,TRBJ2-7,NA,NA,CASSPEGNEQYF,TGTGCCAGCAGCCCGGAGGGAAATGAGCAGTACTTC
TRBV6-1,TRBJ2-3,NA,NA,CASSESGDTQYF,TGTGCCAGCAGTGAATCGGGAGATACGCAGTATTTT
TRBV9,TRBJ1-4,NA,NA,CASSVGGRHFANEKLFF,TGTGCCAGCAGCGTAGGGGGACGCCATTTCGCTAATGAAAAACTGTTTTTT